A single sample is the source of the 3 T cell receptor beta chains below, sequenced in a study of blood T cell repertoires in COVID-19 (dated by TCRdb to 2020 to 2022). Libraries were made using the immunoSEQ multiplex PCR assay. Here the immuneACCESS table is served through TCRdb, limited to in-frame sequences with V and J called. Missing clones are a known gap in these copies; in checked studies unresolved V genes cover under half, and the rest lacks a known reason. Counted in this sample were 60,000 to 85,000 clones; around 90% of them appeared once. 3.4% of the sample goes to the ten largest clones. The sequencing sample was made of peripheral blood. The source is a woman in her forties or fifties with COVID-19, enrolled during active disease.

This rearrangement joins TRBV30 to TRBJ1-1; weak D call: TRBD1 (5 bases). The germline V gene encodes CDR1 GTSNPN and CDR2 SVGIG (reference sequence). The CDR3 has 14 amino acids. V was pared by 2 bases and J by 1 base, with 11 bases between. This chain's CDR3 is CAWSRGWENTEAFF. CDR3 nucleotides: TGTGCCTGGAGTAGGGGTTGGGAGAACACTGAAGCTTTCTTT.

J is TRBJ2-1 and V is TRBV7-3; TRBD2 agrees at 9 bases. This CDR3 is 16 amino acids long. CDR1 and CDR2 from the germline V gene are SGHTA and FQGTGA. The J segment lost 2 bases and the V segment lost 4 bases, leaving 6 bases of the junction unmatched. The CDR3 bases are TGTGCCAGCAGCTCCATTAGCGGGAGCACCTACAATGAGCAGTTCTTC. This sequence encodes CASSSISGSTYNEQFF. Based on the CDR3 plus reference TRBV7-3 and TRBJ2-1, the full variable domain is GAGVSQTPSNKVTEKGKYVELRCDPISGHTALYWYRQSLGQGPEFLIYFQGTGAADDSGLPNDRFFAVRPEGSVSTLKIQRTERGDSAVYLCASSSISGSTYNEQFFGPGTRLTVL.

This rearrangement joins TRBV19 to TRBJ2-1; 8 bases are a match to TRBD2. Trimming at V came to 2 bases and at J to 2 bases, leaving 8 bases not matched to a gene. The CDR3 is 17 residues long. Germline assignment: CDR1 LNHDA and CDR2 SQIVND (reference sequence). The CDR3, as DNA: TGTGCCAGTAGTATAAGGGGCGGGAGGCGCGCCTACAATGAGCAGTTCTTC. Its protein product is CASSIRGGRRAYNEQFF.